Listed below are T cell receptor beta chains from one sample, sequenced in a study of CD8+ T cells in alopecia areata. Profiled with immunoSEQ multiplex PCR; TCRdb holds only in-frame clones, not every one. The table has more than 150,000 clones, 50% to 60% seen once. This specimen was CD4+ T cells sorted from blood, taken at week 0. These receptors originate from a human donor with alopecia areata. CDR3s include the opening cysteine and the closing phenylalanine or tryptophan. A D gene is named only where the DNA matches it firmly. Some rows mark clone size as missing; the rest say once, few, many or name a class of expanded clone.

clone_size j_call d_call v_call cdr3_nt cdr3_aa
- TRBJ2-1 - TRBV25-1 TGTGCCAGCAGCCCCATCTTAGGCGGGGGCGCCTACAATGAGCAGTTCTTC CASSPILGGGAYNEQFF
- TRBJ1-5 - TRBV23-1 TGCGCCAGCAGTCAACCCCGGGGCAAGGGACGCAATCAGCCCCAGCATTTT CASSQPRGKGRNQPQHF
- TRBJ1-6 - TRBV5-5 TGTGCCAGCAGCTTTAGGCAGACCTATAATTCACCCCTCCACTTT CASSFRQTYNSPLHF
- TRBJ2-7 - TRBV5-1 TGCGCCAGCAGCATGCTGATCTCCGAGCAGTACTTC CASSMLISEQYF
- TRBJ1-1 TRBD1 TRBV18 TGTGCCAGCTCACCAAGGGACAGACCGAACACTGAAGCTTTCTTT CASSPRDRPNTEAFF
- TRBJ2-1 - TRBV10-3 TGTGCCATCAGTGAGCCCCTGGCGACAAAGGGTTACAATGAGCAGTTCTTC CAISEPLATKGYNEQFF
- TRBJ1-2 - TRBV29-1 TGCAGCGTTTTCACAGGGAACCTCTATGGCTACACCTTC CSVFTGNLYGYTF
few TRBJ2-1 - TRBV30 TGTGCCTGGGGCTCAGAGCGAAATGAGCAGTTCTTC CAWGSERNEQFF
- TRBJ1-6 - TRBV30 TGTGCCTGGAGAGAGAACAGTGTCAGCCCCCTCCACTTT CAWRENSVSPLHF
- TRBJ1-1 - TRBV25-1 TGTGCCAGCAGTGCACCGGCGAGGGGCTCTGAAGCTTTCTTT CASSAPARGSEAFF
- TRBJ2-1 TRBD2 TRBV6-5 TGTGCCAGCAGGCTGGGACTAGGGGACAATGAGCAGTTCTTC CASRLGLGDNEQFF
- TRBJ1-1 - TRBV18 TGTGCCAGCTCACCAACCTCTGTTTGGGCTGAAGCTTTCTTT CASSPTSVWAEAFF
- TRBJ2-1 - TRBV5-4 TGTGCCAGCAGCTCGGCAGGGGTAAGGGGCAATGAGCAGTTCTTC CASSSAGVRGNEQFF
- TRBJ2-5 TRBD2 TRBV9 TGTGCCAGCAGCCCGCGAACGGGACTAGCGGGACCGGAGACCCAGTACTTC CASSPRTGLAGPETQYF
- TRBJ2-1 TRBD2 TRBV4-1 TGCGCCAGCAGCCAAGACCCCCAGCGGCTAGCGGGGTGGAATGAGCAGTTCTTC CASSQDPQRLAGWNEQFF
- TRBJ1-2 - TRBV29-1 TGCAGCGCCACGGGGGCTGAGGGCTACACCTTC CSATGAEGYTF
few TRBJ2-5 - TRBV5-1 TGCGCCAGCAGCCCTACACAAGAGACCCAGTACTTC CASSPTQETQYF
- TRBJ2-7 - TRBV14 TGTGCCAGCAGCCACTACAGACAGCCAAGCGAGCAGTACTTC CASSHYRQPSEQYF
few TRBJ1-4 - TRBV19 TGTGCCAGTAGAAGTCGAGCAACTAATGAAAAACTGTTTTTT CASRSRATNEKLFF
- TRBJ1-2 - TRBV11-3 TGTGCCAGCAGTTCCGGGACATCGCACACCTTC CASSSGTSHTF
- TRBJ2-7 TRBD2 TRBV29-1 TGCAGCGCGCGGGAGGGGAGGGGCGAGCAGTACTTC CSAREGRGEQYF
- TRBJ2-1 TRBD1 TRBV5-1 TGCGCCAGCAGTACCGGACAGGTGCGATTAAACAATGAGCAGTTCTTC CASSTGQVRLNNEQFF
few TRBJ1-1 - TRBV11-2 TGTGCCAGCAGCCAGGACGTGCGGGGGACGGCTTTCTTT CASSQDVRGTAFF
- TRBJ2-6 TRBD1 TRBV2 TGTGCCAGCAGTGCCCCTGGGACAGGGGGCTTTGGGGCCAACGTCCTGACTTTC CASSAPGTGGFGANVLTF
- TRBJ1-1 - TRBV7-9 TGTGCCAGCAGCTTAGGTACAGAGAACACTGAAGCTTTCTTT CASSLGTENTEAFF
- TRBJ2-1 - TRBV9 TGTGCCAGCAGCGCCATAAGCGGGCCGACGAATGAGCAGTTCTTC CASSAISGPTNEQFF
- TRBJ1-6 - TRBV5-1 TGCGCCAGCAGCCGGGACGGCCATAATTCACCCCTCCACTTT CASSRDGHNSPLHF
- TRBJ2-6 TRBD1 TRBV5-1 TGCGCCAGCAGCGGAGGGGGACAGGCCTTTGCTGGGGCCAACGTCCTGACTTTC CASSGGGQAFAGANVLTF
- TRBJ2-5 - TRBV5-1 TGCGCCAGCAGCAGCCAGGGGAGGGAGACCCAGTACTTC CASSSQGRETQYF
- TRBJ2-7 - TRBV29-1 TGCAGCGTTGAAGATCTTCTACACGAGCAGTACTTC CSVEDLLHEQYF
- TRBJ2-5 - TRBV27 TGTGCCAGCAGTTTTAGGGGGCAAGAGACCCAGTACTTC CASSFRGQETQYF
- TRBJ1-1 - TRBV5-1 TGCGCCAGCACGTTGGGAACGAACACTGAAGCTTTCTTT CASTLGTNTEAFF
once TRBJ2-1 - TRBV5-1 TGCGCCAGCAGCCCCGTCGGGGAGTCTAATGAGCAGTTCTTC CASSPVGESNEQFF
- TRBJ2-3 TRBD2 TRBV5-6 TGTGCCAGCAGCTATGAACGGGGCGGGAGCAGCACAGATACGCAGTATTTT CASSYERGGSSTDTQYF
- TRBJ2-7 - TRBV29-1 TGCAGCGTTGAAGACGGAGGTTTAGACCCCTACGAGCAGTACTTC CSVEDGGLDPYEQYF
- TRBJ2-1 - TRBV5-1 TGCGCCAGCAGCTTGGTGGGCGGGGGCCGGCCCAATGAGCAGTTCTTC CASSLVGGGRPNEQFF
few TRBJ1-2 - TRBV9 TGTGCCAGCAGCGTTGGGGGCTATGGCTACACCTTC CASSVGGYGYTF
few TRBJ1-4 - TRBV10-3 TGTGCCATCAGTGATAAGGTGGCTAATGAAAAACTGTTTTTT CAISDKVANEKLFF
- TRBJ2-7 TRBD2 TRBV25-1 TGTGCCAGCAGCCCCCCGGGGGGGAGCTCCTACGAGCAGTACTTC CASSPPGGSSYEQYF
- TRBJ2-5 - TRBV7-8 TGTGCCAGCAGCTTGGTCCGCTTCAGGGCCGGGGAGACCCAGTACTTC CASSLVRFRAGETQYF
few TRBJ1-1 - TRBV19 TGTGCCAGTAGTATTAGGTTGAACACTGAAGCTTTCTTT CASSIRLNTEAFF
- TRBJ1-2 - TRBV28 TGTGCCAGCAGTCCCCTTAACTATGGCTACACCTTC CASSPLNYGYTF